This record covers a single T cell receptor (beta chain). Its specificity is unknown. The entire patient cohort was treatment-naive prior to thyroid surgery. These data originate in a study of metastatic and nonmetastatic thyroid tumors. Study context: Thyroid patients, malignant and benign, had repertoires compared across blood and tumor or nodule tissue.

As handled by the study authors: The authors used CDR3 differences across clinicopathological groups to build a distant-metastasis classifier for papillary thyroid cancer. TCRdb used MiXCR to call clones anew from the PCR reads. The V and J calls were not made by the authors but by TCRdb's processing. The data contain tens of thousands of clones, roughly a third of them seen just once; the ten biggest clones take up 15% to 20%. General study findings and limits: As reported, TCR beta diversity in blood and tumor was significantly higher in malignant thyroid tumors than in benign nodules.

Trimming cost V 4 bases and J 6 bases; bases outside gene matches: 10. The germline V gene has CDR1 MDHEN and CDR2 SYDVKM. This CDR3 contains 15 residues. The source of this sequence is a female donor with papillary thyroid cancer or a benign thyroid nodule (not recorded which). Some clones in this sample may be carry-over from other donors' samples. The chain has TRBV28 and TRBJ2-7; 9 bases are shared with TRBD1. Sequencing input: tumor tissue. The CDR3 loop reads CASSSIGTGFFEQYF. In DNA form, the CDR3 reads TGTGCCAGCAGTTCCATCGGGACAGGGTTTTTCGAGCAGTACTTC.